The T cell receptor beta chain described here comes from a study of tissue T cells after allogeneic stem cell transplantation. As for the study in general: Viable blood and marrow gave sorted CD3+ T cells if numbers allowed. Study-wide results and limits: Anatomically similar tissues had similar TCR repertoires within each patient.

The method was immunoSEQ multiplex PCR; TCRdb's version includes in-frame clones alone and lacks a portion of them. The sample records about 28,000 clones, about 85% being singletons. In the case of this clone: The antigen remains undetermined.

V shed 6 bases, J shed 5 bases, and the junction held 14 bases outside the gene matches. Germline V CDR1 and CDR2: SEHNR, FQNEAQ (reference sequence). This CDR3 has 16 residues. This sequence was found in a woman between 18 and 50 years old who later had graft-versus-host disease after an allogeneic stem cell transplant. Sequencing used blood, obtained before transplantation. This chain uses TRBV7-9 with TRBJ2-3; 7 bases align to TRBD1. CDR3 loop: CASSTTGTARGDTQYF. CDR3 in DNA: TGTGCCAGCAGTACAACCGGGACAGCGAGGGGAGATACGCAGTATTTT.